Below, 18 T cell receptor beta chains from the same sample are listed, as sequenced in a study of patients and donors after allogeneic stem cell transplantation. MiXCR was run by TCRdb on the RT-PCR reads, yielding one entry per CDR3 protein. Of roughly 200,000 distinct CDR3 sequences listed, 35% to 45% are singletons. The sequenced sample consisted of blood, either unsorted or a sorted T cell fraction (not recorded which). The receptors derive from a human donor who was either an allogeneic HSCT recipient or a stem cell or donor lymphocyte infusion donor (not recorded which). It is not recorded whose cells these are; they may come from a transplant donor.

This clonotype was observed a handful of times. This chain uses TRBV5-1 with TRBJ2-1; D is perhaps TRBD2 (5 bases). Germline V gene data show CDR1 as SGHRS and CDR2 as YFSETQ. The CDR3 runs to 12 residues. Trimming pared 2 bases from V and 5 bases from J, leaving 5 bases between. The CDR3 here is CASSFGDNEQFF. In nucleotides, the CDR3 is TGCGCCAGCAGCTTCGGGGACAATGAGCAGTTCTTC.

This chain connects TRBV27 to TRBJ1-3, with D possibly being TRBD1 (5 bases). The V end lost 7 bases, the J end lost 4 bases, and 8 bases lay between the germline ends. In germline, CDR1 is MNHEY, CDR2 SMNVEV (reference sequence). The CDR3 sequence is 12 residues long. CDR3 residues: CASKGPGNTIYF. CDR3 DNA: TGTGCCAGCAAGGGGCCGGGAAACACCATATATTTT.

This chain joins TRBV29-1 and TRBJ2-7, with 9 bases identical to TRBD1. The CDR3 has 14 amino acids. J was trimmed by 3 bases and V by 6 bases; bases with no gene match: 9. CDR1 is SQVTM, CDR2 ANQGSEA, per germline. The DNA for the CDR3 is TGCAGCGTCCCCGGGACAGGGACCGTCTACGAGCAGTACTTC. Amino acid sequence: CSVPGTGTVYEQYF.

The V and J genes are TRBV4-1 and TRBJ2-7, with D possibly being TRBD2 (7 bases). Trimming took 1 base from V and 3 from J, leaving 13 bases between them. CDR3 length equals 15 residues. CDR1 and CDR2 (germline): MGHRA, YSYEKL. The CDR3 DNA reads as TGCGCCAGCAGCCAAGTGCGGGGGCCGAACTACGAGCAGTACTTC. This translates into CASSQVRGPNYEQYF.

This sequence joins TRBV28 and TRBJ2-3, with D unresolved. The V end lost 3 bases, the J end lost 2 bases, and 12 bases lay between the germline ends. The CDR3 consists of 15 residues. Germline V gene lookup returns CDR1 MDHEN and CDR2 SYDVKM. The CDR3 coding sequence is TGTGCCAGCAGTTTGGTCCGGGCCTTCACAGATACGCAGTATTTT. It specifies CASSLVRAFTDTQYF.

This chain joins TRBV7-2 and TRBJ1-2, with D tentatively TRBD1 (6 bases). The germline CDR1 and CDR2 sequences are SGHTA and FQGNSA. The CDR3 totals 18 residues. The ends were cut back, 4 bases at V and 7 bases at J, with 28 bases in the middle. CDR3 sequence reads: CASSSSIPRRGGAGGYTF. The CDR3 DNA is TGTGCCAGCAGCTCGTCGATTCCCAGAAGGGGGGGCGCGGGTGGCTACACCTTC.

V and J are TRBV18 and TRBJ1-5; D is ambiguous. Germline V gene data show CDR1 as KGHSH and CDR2 as LQKENI. The V and J ends lost 0 bases and 3 bases respectively, with 6 bases between them. This CDR3 is built from 14 residues. The CDR3 is CASSPPGDNQPQHF. CDR3 coding DNA: TGTGCCAGCTCACCACCCGGGGACAATCAGCCCCAGCATTTT.

This chain uses TRBV6-5 with TRBJ1-2; 9 bases are shared with TRBD1. Germline loops: CDR1 MNHEY, CDR2 SVGAGI. Germline trimming cut 4 bases from V and 0 bases from J; bases unmatched to any gene: 3. The CDR3 is made up of 15 amino acids. CDR3: CASSSGTGPNYGYTF. The CDR3 DNA reads TGTGCCAGCAGTTCCGGGACAGGGCCTAACTATGGCTACACCTTC.

This clonotype was seen a handful of times. This chain links TRBV11-2 with TRBJ1-3; 8 positions agree with TRBD1. Trimming removed 8 bases from V and 8 bases from J; junction bases left unmatched: 5. This CDR3 spans 12 amino acids. Germline assignment: CDR1 SGHAT and CDR2 FQNNGV. DNA for the CDR3: TGTGCCAGCGCCGGACAGGGATACACCATATATTTT. Translated: CASAGQGYTIYF.

This chain connects TRBV20-1 to TRBJ1-5; possibly TRBD1 for D (5 bases). CDR3 size: 13 residues. The germline V gene has CDR1 DFQATT and CDR2 SNEGSKA (reference sequence). Trimming cost V 6 bases and J 3 bases, with 12 bases left between them. CDR3 nucleotides: TGCAGTGCCTCACAGGAAAACAATCAGCCCCAGCATTTT. Translating gives CSASQENNQPQHF.

This clonotype was observed a few times. This chain uses TRBV20-1 with TRBJ2-4; D is perhaps TRBD2 (6 bases). The V gene lost 5 bases and the J gene lost 1 base, with 24 bases spanning the gap. The CDR3 covers 18 residues. Germline-derived CDR1 and CDR2 are DFQATT and SNEGSKA (reference sequence). CDR3 sequence reads: CSAPPDEPSGRAKNIQYF. The CDR3 DNA is TGCAGTGCTCCCCCTGACGAGCCCAGCGGGCGGGCCAAAAACATTCAGTACTTC.

J is TRBJ1-1 and V is TRBV5-6; D gene ambiguous. V gave up 2 bases and J gave up 0 bases, with 11 bases separating them. From germline, CDR1 is SGHDT and CDR2 YYEEEE. This CDR3 region has 15 residues. The CDR3 sequence is CASSFGSTMNTEAFF. CDR3 in DNA: TGTGCCAGCAGCTTCGGGTCCACTATGAACACTGAAGCTTTCTTT.

J is TRBJ2-1 and V is TRBV7-9; the D gene is possibly TRBD1 (6 bases). CDR1 and CDR2 (germline): SEHNR, FQNEAQ (reference sequence). This CDR3 has 17 amino acids. V lost 11 bases, J lost 2 bases, and 25 bases lay in between. The CDR3 region is CALTGSQTGWTYNEQFF. The CDR3 bases are TGTGCCCTCACAGGGTCCCAGACCGGTTGGACCTACAATGAGCAGTTCTTC.

Points on this clonotype: Germline and junction disagree at one end, which may indicate a read error. The chain has TRBV5-1 and TRBJ2-2, with TRBD1 matching 8 bases. Germline assignment: CDR1 SGHRS and CDR2 YFSETQ. CDR3 length: 15 amino acids. The CDR3 loop reads CASSLDREDTGELFF. CDR3 sequence (DNA): TGCGCCAGCAGTTTGGACAGGGAAGACACCGGGGAGCTGTTTTTT.

Ten or more counts support this clonotype. V is TRBV7-9 and J is TRBJ2-3, with D unresolved. The V end was cut by 3 bases, the J end by 0 bases, with 10 bases between. The CDR3 contains 15 residues. The V gene's germline CDR1 is SEHNR and CDR2 FQNEAQ (reference sequence). The CDR3 loop reads CASSLSGPSTDTQYF. The CDR3, as DNA: TGTGCCAGCAGCTTGTCGGGTCCCAGCACAGATACGCAGTATTTT.

The V and J genes are TRBV12-3 or TRBV12-4 and TRBJ1-3; D remains unclear. The ends were cut back, 8 bases at V and 2 bases at J, with 16 bases in the middle. This CDR3 region has 15 residues. CDR3 loop: CASLPRRGTGNTIYF. The CDR3 bases are TGTGCCAGCCTACCCCGCCGGGGAACTGGAAACACCATATATTTT.

This CDR3 is CSARDSRNDGYTF. The CDR3 DNA is TGCAGTGCTAGAGATTCCAGGAATGATGGCTACACCTTC. The chain combines TRBV20-1 with TRBJ1-2, with D hard to call. Germline V gene sequence: CDR1 DFQATT, CDR2 SNEGSKA (reference sequence). The V gene lost 0 bases and the J gene lost 6 bases, with 11 bases spanning the gap. The CDR3 totals 13 residues.

The chain combines TRBV5-4 with TRBJ1-2; D is unclear. Trimming removed 2 bases from V and 4 bases from J, with 12 bases in between. The CDR3 is made up of 14 amino acids. Per the germline V gene, CDR1 is SGHNT and CDR2 is YYREEE (reference sequence). DNA for the CDR3: TGTGCCAGCAGCTTTAACAGAAGAGCCTATGGCTACACCTTC. Residues: CASSFNRRAYGYTF.